The 17 T cell receptor beta chains in this list originate from one sample, sequenced in a study of blood T cell repertoires in COVID-19. TCRdb's table, derived via immunoSEQ multiplex PCR, lists solely in-frame clones and lacks some. This sample has 150,000 to 200,000 clones; about four fifths occur once, and the top ten carry approximately 9.9%. The sequencing sample was made of peripheral blood. Receptors were obtained from a man aged 60 to 75 with active or convalescent COVID-19.

The CDR3 here is CSVALGGEGELFF. The CDR3 coding sequence is TGCAGCGTTGCCCTAGGGGGAGAGGGGGAGCTGTTTTTT. V usage is TRBV29-1 and J usage is TRBJ2-2; weak D call: TRBD1 (6 bases). The germline V and J ends were trimmed by 4 bases and 8 bases, with 14 bases remaining between them. CDR3 length: 13 amino acids. CDR1 and CDR2 (germline): SQVTM, ANQGSEA.

The rearrangement joins TRBV3-1 (or the pseudogene TRBV3-2) to TRBJ1-3; D uncertain. Germline V gives CDR1 LGHDT, CDR2 YNNKEL (reference sequence). This CDR3 is built from 16 residues. V lost 0 bases and J lost 0, with 9 bases in between. CDR3 in amino acids: CASSQEAGRSGNTIYF. CDR3 in DNA: TGTGCCAGCAGCCAAGAAGCCGGTCGCTCTGGAAACACCATATATTTT.

V gene TRBV5-1 combines with J gene TRBJ2-7; 7 positions agree with TRBD1. Germline V CDR1 and CDR2: SGHRS, YFSETQ. The J segment lost 7 bases and the V segment lost 4 bases, leaving 8 bases of the junction unmatched. This CDR3 is built from 13 residues. The CDR3 sequence is CASSQGQSGEQYF. The CDR3 DNA reads TGCGCCAGCAGCCAGGGACAGTCTGGGGAGCAGTACTTC.

The J gene is TRBJ1-1, the V gene TRBV6-5; 10 bases fit TRBD1. The ends lost 6 bases at V and 10 bases at J; junction bases unmatched: 14. The CDR3 length is 15 residues. Germline CDR1 and CDR2: MNHEY and SVGAGI. The CDR3 region is CASRLKLGQGVGAFF. DNA for the CDR3: TGTGCCAGCAGACTTAAACTCGGACAGGGGGTCGGAGCTTTCTTT.

V usage is TRBV10-2 and J usage is TRBJ2-7; 12 bases match TRBD2. The CDR3 runs 14 residues. Germline V gives CDR1 WSHSY, CDR2 SAAADI. The V segment lost 7 bases and the J segment 2 bases; nucleotides outside the gene matches: 3. CDR3 DNA sequence: TGCGCCAGCAAAGGACTAGCGGGACCCTACGAGCAGTACTTC. It specifies CASKGLAGPYEQYF.

The chain combines TRBV5-6 with TRBJ2-5, with 10 bases that match TRBD2. Germline V CDR1 and CDR2: SGHDT, YYEEEE. The trim removed 4 bases at V and 1 base at J, leaving 4 bases unmatched. This CDR3 comprises 15 residues. Here the CDR3 DNA reads TGTGCCAGCAGCCTTAGCGGGGGGCCCCAAGAGACCCAGTACTTC. Translating it yields CASSLSGGPQETQYF.

The chain uses TRBV6-5 and TRBJ2-3, with 8 bases aligning to TRBD1. V lost 6 bases, J lost 6 bases, and 11 bases stayed unmatched. The CDR3 consists of 15 residues. Germline values: CDR1 MNHEY, CDR2 SVGAGI. The CDR3 sequence is CASSLNRGEFDTQYF. CDR3 sequence (DNA): TGTGCCAGCAGCCTAAACAGGGGGGAGTTCGATACGCAGTATTTT.

This chain joins TRBV6-6 and TRBJ2-5; 8 bases align to TRBD1. With V trimmed by 6 bases and J by 5 bases, 8 bases remained unmatched. The CDR3 consists of 14 residues. CDR1 and CDR2 from the germline V gene are MNHNY and SVGAGI (reference sequence). The CDR3 loop reads CASSQGGQEETQYF. For the CDR3, the DNA is TGTGCCAGCAGCCAAGGGGGACAGGAGGAGACCCAGTACTTC.

The CDR3 DNA follows: TGTGCCACCAGCAGAGATCGGAGCAGGGTGGACATTCAGTACTTC. As protein: CATSRDRSRVDIQYF. The V call is TRBV15, the J call TRBJ2-4; a weak D match, TRBD1 (5 bases). Germline CDR1 reads LNHNV; CDR2 reads YYDKDF (reference sequence). The V end was cut by 0 bases, the J end by 8 bases, with 14 bases between. The CDR3 is made up of 15 amino acids. Filled out from reference TRBV15 and TRBJ2-4, the complete variable domain reads DAMVIQNPRYQVTQFGKPVTLSCSQTLNHNVMYWYQQKSSQAPKLLFHYYDKDFNNEADTPDNFQSRRPNTSFCFLDIRSPGLGDTAMYLCATSRDRSRVDIQYFGAGTRLSVL.

This clone was detected only once. In the same sample, other DNA sequences code for this CDR3. The rearrangement uses TRBV2 and TRBJ2-3; tentative D call: TRBD2 (6 bases). CDR3 length: 13 amino acids. Germline V gives CDR1 SNHLY, CDR2 FYNNEI. The ends were cut back, 7 bases at V and 2 bases at J, with 10 bases in the middle. The CDR3 bases are TGTGCCAGCAACCGGGACTTCACAGATACGCAGTATTTT. Translated: CASNRDFTDTQYF.

There are a few counts of this clone. V and J are TRBV27 and TRBJ2-7; TRBD2 agrees at 9 bases. J gave up 3 bases and V 5 bases, and 5 bases lay outside the gene matches. The length of the CDR3 is 14 residues. Germline values: CDR1 MNHEY, CDR2 SMNVEV (reference sequence). CDR3: CASSQRGVLYEQYF. The CDR3, as DNA: TGTGCCAGCAGTCAGCGGGGGGTCCTCTACGAGCAGTACTTC.

This clone has only one observation. The V call is TRBV5-4, the J call TRBJ2-7; 7 nucleotides agree with TRBD2. Germline CDR1 and CDR2: SGHNT and YYREEE (reference sequence). V lost 0 bases to trimming and J lost 2 bases; unmatched junction nucleotides: 5. The CDR3 runs to 15 residues. The CDR3 reads CASSLVGGRAYEQYF. CDR3 coding DNA: TGTGCCAGCAGCTTGGTTGGTGGGAGGGCCTACGAGCAGTACTTC.

J is TRBJ2-1 and V is TRBV5-1; TRBD1 matches at 7 bases. The J segment lost 4 bases and the V segment lost 0 bases, leaving 7 bases of the junction unmatched. CDR1 and CDR2 (germline): SGHRS, YFSETQ. The CDR3 length is 16 residues. The CDR3 loop is CASSLVEGANYNEQFF. The CDR3, as DNA: TGCGCCAGCAGCTTGGTTGAGGGGGCTAATTACAATGAGCAGTTCTTC.

The gene calls are TRBV19 and TRBJ2-7; TRBD1 matches at 9 bases. Per germline, CDR1 LNHDA and CDR2 SQIVND (reference sequence). This CDR3 comprises 14 residues. The trim removed 5 bases at V and 0 bases at J, leaving 2 bases unmatched. CDR3 protein: CASSGTGSSYEQYF. Written as DNA, the CDR3 is TGTGCCAGTAGTGGGACAGGGAGCTCCTACGAGCAGTACTTC.

The chain uses TRBV10-3 and TRBJ1-2, with TRBD1 identical over 8 bases. This CDR3 has 14 residues. V was pared by 5 bases and J by 7 bases, with 9 bases of the junction left unmatched. Germline-derived CDR1 and CDR2 are ENHRY and SYGVKD. The CDR3 DNA is TGTGCCATCAGTTACGACAGGGGTATCAGTGGCTACACCTTC. Amino acids: CAISYDRGISGYTF.

The chain joins TRBV10-2 to TRBJ2-1; D gene unclear. The V gene lost 7 bases and the J gene lost 10 bases, with 17 bases spanning the gap. This CDR3 has 13 residues. Germline V gene sequence: CDR1 WSHSY, CDR2 SAAADI. CDR3 sequence: CASNLTPRREQFF. The CDR3 coding sequence is TGCGCCAGCAACTTGACCCCGCGGCGGGAGCAGTTCTTC.

This clone was detected only a few times. This rearrangement joins TRBV3-1 (or the pseudogene TRBV3-2) to TRBJ1-1, with 7 bases lining up with TRBD1. The CDR3 is made up of 17 amino acids. Trimming at V came to 4 bases and at J to 3 bases, leaving 14 bases not matched to a gene. The germline V gene encodes CDR1 LGHDT and CDR2 YNNKEL (reference sequence). The CDR3 protein is CASSPVSGQQGDTEAFF. DNA for the CDR3: TGTGCCAGCAGCCCAGTTTCGGGACAGCAGGGAGACACTGAAGCTTTCTTT.